The 18 T cell receptor beta chains in this list originate from one sample, sequenced in a study of multiple sclerosis patients with progressive multifocal leukoencephalopathy. As for time point: 12 to 13 months of natalizumab therapy. Sequencing used immunoSEQ multiplex PCR; TCRdb keeps in-frame clones, though not all of them. The sample yields around 30,000 clones, 90% seen once. The specimen was PBMCs, collected from a patient treated with natalizumab. Receptor source: a human donor with multiple sclerosis.

The rearrangement uses TRBV9 and TRBJ2-3; TRBD1 matches 9 bases. The CDR3 runs 15 residues. V lost 2 bases and J lost 5; bases outside the gene matches: 6. Germline loops: CDR1 SGDLS, CDR2 YYNGEE. The CDR3 coding sequence is TGTGCCAGCAGCGTCGGGACAGGGCGATTAGATACGCAGTATTTT. Residues: CASSVGTGRLDTQYF.

The chain combines TRBV7-9 with TRBJ1-2; D is uncertain. The germline V gene has CDR1 SEHNR and CDR2 FQNEAQ (reference sequence). V was trimmed by 5 bases and J by 5 bases, leaving 24 bases between them. The CDR3 totals 17 residues. CDR3: CASSPPATRTEWYGYTF. The CDR3 DNA follows: TGTGCCAGCAGCCCCCCGGCGACTCGTACGGAGTGGTATGGCTACACCTTC. The full variable domain, its missing parts supplied by reference TRBV7-9 and TRBJ1-2, is DTGVSQNPRHKITKRGQNVTFRCDPISEHNRLYWYRQTLGQGPEFLTYFQNEAQLEKSRLLSDRFSAERPKGSFSTLEIQRTEQGDSAMYLCASSPPATRTEWYGYTFGSGTRLTVV.

V gene TRBV10-3 combines with J gene TRBJ1-5; D remains ambiguous. V was pared by 4 bases and J by 0 bases, with 13 bases between. CDR1 is ENHRY and CDR2 is SYGVKD in the germline V gene. CDR3 length equals 16 residues. CDR3: CAISGEGGFSNQPQHF. The CDR3 bases are TGTGCCATCAGTGGGGAGGGCGGATTTAGCAATCAGCCCCAGCATTTT.

This clone was recorded once. J is TRBJ2-2 and V is TRBV7-8; 8 bases match TRBD1. The CDR3 has 16 residues. CDR1 SGHVS and CDR2 FQNEAQ come from the germline V gene. The V and J ends lost 2 bases and 7 bases, in that order; junction bases with no gene match: 9. The CDR3: CASSLRSRGQGGELFF. The DNA for the CDR3 is TGTGCCAGCAGCTTACGTTCCAGGGGGCAGGGCGGGGAGCTGTTTTTT.

This clone was counted only a few times. The J gene is TRBJ2-2, the V gene TRBV9; 8 bases agree with TRBD1. The CDR3 has 14 amino acids. Per germline, CDR1 SGDLS and CDR2 YYNGEE. J was trimmed by 8 bases and V by 4 bases; bases with no gene match: 7. The CDR3 spells CASSPGTGLGELFF. The CDR3 nucleotides read TGTGCCAGCAGCCCAGGGACAGGATTAGGGGAGCTGTTTTTT.

This sequence joins TRBV13 and TRBJ2-5, with unresolved D. Looked up from germline, CDR1 is PRHDT and CDR2 is FYEKMQ (reference sequence). V was trimmed by 1 base and J by 3 bases, leaving 6 bases between them. The CDR3 runs 13 residues. The CDR3 DNA sequence: TGTGCCAGCAGCTTAGAACGGAAAGAGACCCAGTACTTC. Its translation is CASSLERKETQYF.

The rearrangement links TRBV18 to TRBJ1-1; D is ambiguous. CDR3 length: 12 residues. Germline loops: CDR1 KGHSH, CDR2 LQKENI. Trimming removed 5 bases from V and 11 bases from J, with 15 bases in between. CDR3 loop: CASSATPSHAFF. The CDR3 coding sequence is TGTGCCAGCTCAGCTACGCCCTCCCACGCTTTCTTT.

The J gene is TRBJ2-7, the V gene TRBV7-2; D uncertain. The V and J ends lost 5 bases and 4 bases respectively, with 12 bases between them. The CDR3 length is 13 residues. The V gene's germline CDR1 is SGHTA and CDR2 FQGNSA. The CDR3 sequence is CASSPIAGYEQYF. CDR3 sequence (DNA): TGTGCCAGCAGCCCGATTGCAGGTTACGAGCAGTACTTC. The complete variable domain, with remaining parts taken from reference TRBV7-2 and TRBJ2-7, reads GAGVSQSPSNKVTEKGKDVELRCDPISGHTALYWYRQSLGQGLEFLIYFQGNSAPDKSGLPSDRFSAERTGGSVSTLTIQRTQQEDSAVYLCASSPIAGYEQYFGPGTRLTVT.

This clone was observed once. The gene calls are TRBV6-4 and TRBJ2-3; D perhaps matches TRBD2 (6 bases). V was clipped by 0 bases and J by 3 bases, with 10 bases between them. This CDR3 comprises 15 residues. Germline CDR1 MRHNA, CDR2 SNTAGT. CDR3 sequence (DNA): TGTGCCAGCAGTGACTCCGCCGCGGGGACAGATACGCAGTATTTT. Its protein is CASSDSAAGTDTQYF.

The chain combines TRBV12-5 with TRBJ2-4; weak D call: TRBD2 (7 bases). Looked up from germline, CDR1 is LGHNT and CDR2 is FRNRAP. V was cut by 4 bases and J by 1 base, with 17 bases left in between. The CDR3 is 17 amino acids. CDR3 amino acids: CASGSLPGGYAKNIQYF. CDR3 coding DNA: TGTGCTAGTGGTTCCCTTCCGGGGGGCTACGCCAAAAACATTCAGTACTTC.

The gene calls are TRBV5-6 and TRBJ1-2; tentative D call: TRBD1 (5 bases). The V end was cut by 0 bases, the J end by 5 bases, with 17 bases between. The CDR3 extends over 16 amino acids. Germline CDR1 is SGHDT and CDR2 is YYEEEE. As DNA, the CDR3 is TGTGCCAGCAGCTTGGGTGGGCAGGGAGATAAGTATGGCTACACCTTC. Its translation is CASSLGGQGDKYGYTF.

The rearrangement links TRBV11-2 to TRBJ2-6; 7 positions agree with TRBD1. Per germline, CDR1 SGHAT and CDR2 FQNNGV. This CDR3 is 16 amino acids long. With V trimmed by 7 bases and J by 2 bases, 8 bases remained unmatched. The DNA of the CDR3 is TGTGCCAGCAACGACAGGGTGATTACTGGGGCCAACGTCCTGACTTTC. Translation: CASNDRVITGANVLTF.

The chain links TRBV5-1 to TRBJ2-5; 9 bases match TRBD1. This CDR3 is built from 15 residues. The germline V gene encodes CDR1 SGHRS and CDR2 YFSETQ. Trimming at V came to 1 base and at J to 9 bases, leaving 10 bases not matched to a gene. The CDR3 reads CASSLSQGAREAQYF. CDR3 DNA: TGCGCCAGCAGCTTGTCACAGGGGGCCAGGGAGGCCCAGTACTTC.

J is TRBJ2-7 and V is TRBV6-1; D unresolved. The germline V gene has CDR1 MNHNS and CDR2 SASEGT. The CDR3 is made up of 15 amino acids. V was clipped by 2 bases and J by 0 bases, with 11 bases between them. The DNA for the CDR3 is TGTGCCAGCAGTGAAAACCCAACGAGCTCCTACGAGCAGTACTTC. It specifies CASSENPTSSYEQYF.

V usage is TRBV9 and J usage is TRBJ2-7, with 8 nucleotides matching TRBD1. Per the germline V gene, CDR1 is SGDLS and CDR2 is YYNGEE. Germline trimming cut 3 bases from V and 2 bases from J; bases unmatched to any gene: 7. There are 15 residues in the CDR3. CDR3 DNA sequence: TGTGCCAGCAGCGCAGGGGACAGGTCAGCCTACGAGCAGTACTTC. It specifies CASSAGDRSAYEQYF. The entire variable domain, with the rest obtained from reference TRBV9 and TRBJ2-7, is as follows: DSGVTQTPKHLITATGQRVTLRCSPRSGDLSVYWYQQSLDQGLQFLIQYYNGEERAKGNILERFSAQQFPDLHSELNLSSLELGDSALYFCASSAGDRSAYEQYFGPGTRLTVT.

V and J are TRBV5-1 and TRBJ1-2; D not resolved. The CDR3 loop spans 15 amino acids. CDR1 SGHRS and CDR2 YFSETQ come from the germline V gene. The germline V and J ends were trimmed by 4 bases and 8 bases, with 21 bases remaining between them. The CDR3 DNA reads TGCGCCAGCAGCCCGGTCCTCTCCCGCGTAGAGGGCTACACCTTC. This translates into CASSPVLSRVEGYTF.

The chain links TRBV28 to TRBJ2-5; 7 bases agree with TRBD2. Trimming removed 6 bases from V and 1 base from J; junction bases left unmatched: 5. From germline, CDR1 is MDHEN and CDR2 SYDVKM. CDR3 length: 14 residues. The CDR3 sequence is CASSERGPQETQYF. CDR3 sequence (DNA): TGTGCCAGCAGCGAGCGGGGCCCCCAAGAGACCCAGTACTTC. The variable domain in full, with the rest retrieved from reference TRBV28 and TRBJ2-5, is DVKVTQSSRYLVKRTGEKVFLECVQDMDHENMFWYRQDPGLGLRLIYFSYDVKMKEKGDIPEGYSVSREKKERFSLILESASTNQTSMYLCASSERGPQETQYFGPGTRLLVL.

This clone was counted only a few times. V and J are TRBV11-1 and TRBJ2-1; D possibly corresponds to TRBD2 (6 bases). Deletions cut 5 bases from V and 6 bases from J, with 14 bases between. In germline, CDR1 is SGHAT, CDR2 FQDESV (reference sequence). The CDR3 runs 14 residues. The CDR3: CASSPPYGGNEQFF. CDR3 sequence (DNA): TGTGCCAGCAGCCCCCCGTACGGGGGCAATGAGCAGTTCTTC.